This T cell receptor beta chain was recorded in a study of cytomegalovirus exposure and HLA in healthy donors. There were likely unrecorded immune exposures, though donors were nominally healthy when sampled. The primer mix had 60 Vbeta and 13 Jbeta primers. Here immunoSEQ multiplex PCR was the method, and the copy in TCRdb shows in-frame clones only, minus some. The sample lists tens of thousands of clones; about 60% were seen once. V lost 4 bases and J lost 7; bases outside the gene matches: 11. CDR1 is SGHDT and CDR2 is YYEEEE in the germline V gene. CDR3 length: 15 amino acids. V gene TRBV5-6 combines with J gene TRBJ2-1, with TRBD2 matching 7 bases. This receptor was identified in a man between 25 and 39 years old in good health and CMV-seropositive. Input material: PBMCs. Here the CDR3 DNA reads TGTGCCAGCAGCCCCCCCCGCGGGAGAAGAAATGAGCAGTTCTTC. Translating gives CASSPPRGRRNEQFF.